The next 11 T cell receptor beta chains were all read from a single sample in a study of cytomegalovirus exposure and HLA in healthy donors. Primers: 60 Vbeta forward and 13 Jbeta reverse. Sequenced by immunoSEQ multiplex PCR; TCRdb stores in-frame clones only, minus some. The repertoire includes around 230,000 clones, roughly 73% of them detected once, and more than 0.45% sits in the top ten. What was sequenced was PBMCs. The source is a boy younger than 18 in good health and CMV-seronegative.

This chain uses TRBV5-1 with TRBJ2-5, with unresolved D. Between the trimmed V and J ends, which lost 0 bases and 0 bases, there was a span of 12 bases. In germline, CDR1 is SGHRS, CDR2 YFSETQ. This CDR3 contains 16 residues. The CDR3: CASSLARVPHQETQYF. The CDR3 DNA follows: TGCGCCAGCAGCTTGGCTCGGGTCCCCCACCAAGAGACCCAGTACTTC.

This clone was seen more than once but under ten times. The same CDR3 is also encoded by other DNA sequences in this sample. The chain links TRBV6-5 to TRBJ2-7; D possibly corresponds to TRBD2 (5 bases). The V gene's germline CDR1 is MNHEY and CDR2 SVGAGI. V lost 5 bases, J lost 7 bases, and 9 bases lay in between. The CDR3 consists of 11 residues. The CDR3: CASSRTGEQYF. The CDR3 coding sequence is TGTGCCAGCAGTCGTACGGGAGAGCAGTACTTC.

The rearrangement links TRBV9 to TRBJ2-5; D might be TRBD2 (6 bases). Germline values: CDR1 SGDLS, CDR2 YYNGEE. V dropped 0 bases and J dropped 0 bases, with 12 bases sitting between them. CDR3 length: 16 amino acids. CDR3 region: CASSVASSEYQETQYF. CDR3 nucleotide sequence: TGTGCCAGCAGCGTAGCATCTAGCGAGTACCAAGAGACCCAGTACTTC. The full variable domain, in which reference TRBV9 and TRBJ2-5 provide the parts outside the CDR3, is DSGVTQTPKHLITATGQRVTLRCSPRSGDLSVYWYQQSLDQGLQFLIQYYNGEERAKGNILERFSAQQFPDLHSELNLSSLELGDSALYFCASSVASSEYQETQYFGPGTRLLVL.

Points on this clone: Mismatch with germline at one junction end may stem from a read error. V and J are TRBV7-9 and TRBJ1-2; 11 nucleotides align to TRBD1. The CDR3 is made up of 17 amino acids. Germline CDR1 is SEHNR and CDR2 is FQNEAQ (reference sequence). The CDR3 loop is CSSSRAPGQGEGYGYTF. Written as DNA, the CDR3 is TGTTCCAGCAGTCGAGCCCCGGGACAGGGGGAAGGCTATGGCTACACCTTC.

The J gene is TRBJ2-5, the V gene TRBV28; 7 positions match TRBD2. The ends lost 5 bases at V and 3 bases at J; junction bases unmatched: 15. This CDR3 is 17 amino acids long. Germline V gene data show CDR1 as MDHEN and CDR2 as SYDVKM. The CDR3 nucleotides are TGTGCCAGCAGTCCGGCGCCGATCAGGGAGGGAGAAGAGACCCAGTACTTC. Translating it yields CASSPAPIREGEETQYF.

This chain links TRBV2 with TRBJ2-5; D is possibly TRBD1 (5 bases). The germline CDR1 and CDR2 sequences are SNHLY and FYNNEI. CDR3 length: 12 amino acids. V dropped 5 bases and J dropped 2 bases, with 6 bases sitting between them. The CDR3 loop reads CASSRQQETQYF. CDR3 bases: TGTGCCAGCAGTAGACAGCAAGAGACCCAGTACTTC.

The rearrangement joins TRBV27 to TRBJ1-1; TRBD1 matches at 8 bases. The ends lost 2 bases at V and 4 bases at J; junction bases unmatched: 0. The CDR3 totals 13 residues. Germline V CDR1 and CDR2: MNHEY, SMNVEV (reference sequence). DNA for the CDR3: TGTGCCAGCAGTTTACAGGGGGCCACTGAAGCTTTCTTT. This translates into CASSLQGATEAFF.

The J gene is TRBJ2-3, the V gene TRBV27; no clear D gene. CDR1 is MNHEY and CDR2 is SMNVEV in the germline V gene (reference sequence). V was shortened by 1 base and J by 6 bases, with 8 bases between the two germline ends. The CDR3 has 13 residues. The chain's CDR3 is CASSLYIGDTQYF. The CDR3 region has the DNA TGTGCCAGCAGTTTATATATCGGGGATACGCAGTATTTT.

This clone was seen a few times. The V call is TRBV27, the J call TRBJ2-7; TRBD2 aligns across 15 bases. V lost 7 bases and J lost 3; bases outside the gene matches: 16. Germline-derived CDR1 and CDR2 are MNHEY and SMNVEV (reference sequence). The CDR3 has 19 amino acids. CDR3 sequence reads: CASNPSGTSGRTNFYEQYF. In DNA form, the CDR3 reads TGTGCCAGCAATCCCTCTGGGACTAGCGGGAGGACCAATTTCTACGAGCAGTACTTC.

In this sample, this clone turned up once. V and J are TRBV5-5 and TRBJ2-7; D might be TRBD1 (5 bases). V was clipped by 4 bases and J by 6 bases, with 17 bases between them. The germline V gene encodes CDR1 SGHKS and CDR2 YYEKEE (reference sequence). This CDR3 is 14 amino acids long. The CDR3 reads CASSVHRTPLEQYF. CDR3 DNA: TGTGCCAGCAGCGTCCACAGGACACCTCTCGAGCAGTACTTC.

The genes are TRBV13 and TRBJ2-7; TRBD1 aligns across 7 bases. The V segment lost 5 bases and the J segment 3 bases; nucleotides outside the gene matches: 10. The CDR3 has 15 residues. Germline loops: CDR1 PRHDT, CDR2 FYEKMQ (reference sequence). CDR3 coding DNA: TGTGCCAGCAGCCCGACCAGGGGGATTATCTACGAGCAGTACTTC. This sequence encodes CASSPTRGIIYEQYF.